Given below is one TCR beta chain in context. Its antigen is unknown. The sample is drawn from a study of cytomegalovirus exposure and HLA in healthy donors. Study-wide results and caveats: Later on, an analysis tied roughly 17,000 TCR beta sequences to HLA alleles at 0.05 false discovery rate. Testing in vitro showed a few CMV-associated chains specific for CMV antigens. As was reported, the HLA-A and HLA-B alleles of most subjects were accurately predicted from TCR beta sequences.

Use of 60 Vbeta and 13 Jbeta primers characterized the PCR. Some clones are missing from TCRdb's copy, which holds only in-frame ones; the method was immunoSEQ multiplex PCR. The data show some 120,000 clones, around 64% seen once. The V and J ends lost 6 bases and 1 base, in that order; junction bases with no gene match: 15. Germline lookup yields CDR1 MDHEN and CDR2 SYDVKM. This CDR3 comprises 21 residues. The chain employs TRBV28 and TRBJ2-1; 16 bases are shared with TRBD2. The clonotype comes from a woman aged 25 to 39 in good health and CMV-seronegative. Material: PBMCs. The CDR3 sequence: CASRPGTSGRAYLRSYNEQFF. The CDR3 DNA reads as TGTGCCAGCAGACCTGGGACTAGCGGGAGGGCCTATCTCCGGTCCTACAATGAGCAGTTCTTC.